The text below deals with one TCR beta chain. These data belong to a study of cytomegalovirus exposure and HLA in healthy donors. The CDR3 contains 15 residues. The germline V and J ends were trimmed by 6 bases and 2 bases, with 13 bases remaining between them. Germline loops: CDR1 MNHEY, CDR2 SVGAGI. Only in-frame clones appear in the TCRdb table, and some are missing; sequencing was by immunoSEQ multiplex PCR. Counted here are over 150,000 clones, about 85% occurring once; the ten biggest clones make up about 15%. The sample consisted of PBMCs. The gene calls are TRBV6-5 and TRBJ1-4; TRBD1 is a possible D gene (5 bases). The sequence was collected from a man aged 18 to 30 in good health and CMV-seropositive. The CDR3 protein is CASSQGGGTNEKLFF. The DNA of the CDR3 is TGTGCCAGCAGCCAGGGTGGGGGGACTAATGAAAAACTGTTTTTT.